The 23 T cell receptor beta chains in this list originate from one sample, sequenced in a study of monozygotic twins with inflammatory bowel disease. After re-calling the 5' RACE reads, TCRdb lists one entry per CDR3 protein, DNA absent. The sample yields 310,000 or so distinct CDR3 sequences, of which the top ten take up roughly 2%. The specimen sequenced was blood. The receptors were gathered from a human donor with ulcerative colitis or Crohn's disease, or a healthy co-twin of an affected twin (not recorded which).

This rearrangement joins TRBV20-1 to TRBJ2-5. The CDR3 covers 11 residues. The germline gives CDR1 DFQATT, CDR2 SNEGSKA (reference sequence). The CDR3 reads CSARGVETQYF.

This chain joins TRBV5-1 and TRBJ2-1. Germline values: CDR1 SGHRS, CDR2 YFSETQ. The CDR3 extends over 16 amino acids. The CDR3 region is CASSSGRTSSYNEQFF.

The chain couples TRBV4-3 to TRBJ2-1; the TRBD2 assignment by TCRdb is unverifiable without DNA. The CDR3 is made up of 13 amino acids. The germline V gene encodes CDR1 LGHNA and CDR2 YSLEER. The CDR3 spells CASSFQRTDEQFF.

The chain combines TRBV5-5 with TRBJ2-5. CDR1 and CDR2 (germline): SGHKS, YYEKEE (reference sequence). The CDR3 loop spans 14 amino acids. CDR3 region: CASSLVASGETQYF. The whole variable domain, filled in from reference TRBV5-5 and TRBJ2-5, reads DAGVTQSPTHLIKTRGQQVTLRCSPISGHKSVSWYQQVLGQGPQFIFQYYEKEERGRGNFPDRFSARQFPNYSSELNVNALLLGDSALYLCASSLVASGETQYFGPGTRLLVL.

The CDR3 spells CSARELGAAYNSPLHF. This sequence joins TRBV20-1 and TRBJ1-6; the TCRdb call, TRBD1, lacks DNA for checking. Germline loops: CDR1 DFQATT, CDR2 SNEGSKA (reference sequence). CDR3 length: 16 amino acids.

V gene TRBV12-3 or TRBV12-4 combines with J gene TRBJ1-5; TCRdb reports TRBD1, a call that lacks DNA to check it against. The CDR3 extends over 20 amino acids. The CDR3 region is CASSSEGEDSSFLSNQPQHF.

This chain connects TRBV5-4 to TRBJ2-7; TCRdb's D gene call, TRBD1, goes unchecked for lack of DNA. Germline V gives CDR1 SGHNT, CDR2 YYREEE (reference sequence). The CDR3 totals 14 residues. The CDR3 is CASRRDRGPSEQYF.

The CDR3 loop is CAWRDRGMVAEAFF. The V call is TRBV30, the J call TRBJ1-1; TCRdb's D call of TRBD1 is untestable without DNA. The germline V gene encodes CDR1 GTSNPN and CDR2 SVGIG (reference sequence). The length of the CDR3 is 14 residues.

The rearrangement links TRBV9 to TRBJ2-5; without DNA, the TCRdb call of TRBD1 cannot be checked. Germline CDR1 and CDR2: SGDLS and YYNGEE. The CDR3 has 13 residues. CDR3 in amino acids: CASSLADWGTQYF.

CDR3 residues: CASIQGGGVHNEQFF. V and J are TRBV2 and TRBJ2-1; there is no DNA to check the TCRdb D call of TRBD2. The germline V gene encodes CDR1 SNHLY and CDR2 FYNNEI. The CDR3 has 15 amino acids. Full variable domain (missing parts from reference TRBV2 and TRBJ2-1): EPEVTQTPSHQVTQMGQEVILRCVPISNHLYFYWYRQILGQKVEFLVSFYNNEISEKSEIFDDQFSVERPDGSNFTLKIRSTKLEDSAMYFCASIQGGGVHNEQFFGPGTRLTVL.

The J gene is TRBJ2-5, the V gene TRBV4-1; absent DNA, TCRdb's TRBD1 call cannot be checked. The CDR3 covers 16 residues. CDR1 is MGHRA, CDR2 YSYEKL, per germline. The CDR3 protein is CASSRRGQDPQETQYF.

J is TRBJ1-2 and V is TRBV7-9; the D call from TCRdb, TRBD1, cannot be confirmed without DNA. Germline CDR1 SEHNR, CDR2 FQNEAQ (reference sequence). The CDR3 has 12 amino acids. The CDR3 region is CASSFGTGSLTF.

The chain joins TRBV28 to TRBJ2-7; TCRdb names TRBD1, which stays unverified in the absence of DNA. CDR1 and CDR2 from the germline V gene are MDHEN and SYDVKM. This CDR3 comprises 14 residues. Here the CDR3 reads CASRRGQGFYEQYF.

The chain is built from TRBV7-2 and TRBJ1-1. The CDR3 loop spans 15 amino acids. Germline assignment: CDR1 SGHTA and CDR2 FQGNSA. The CDR3 loop is CASSLGLGRNTEAFF.

The chain joins TRBV5-4 to TRBJ2-7; the TRBD1 assignment by TCRdb is unverifiable without DNA. Germline CDR1 reads SGHNT; CDR2 reads YYREEE (reference sequence). There are 12 residues in the CDR3. The CDR3 is CATATDSYEQYF.

The chain is built from TRBV11-1 and TRBJ2-5; TCRdb's assignment of TRBD1 cannot be checked, as there is no DNA. Germline V gives CDR1 SGHAT, CDR2 FQDESV (reference sequence). The length of the CDR3 is 19 residues. CDR3 in amino acids: CASIRSSPTQGAYQETQYF. The full variable domain, its missing parts supplied by reference TRBV11-1 and TRBJ2-5, is EAEVAQSPRYKITEKSQAVAFWCDPISGHATLYWYRQILGQGPELLVQFQDESVVDDSQLPKDRFSAERLKGVDSTLKIQPAELGDSAMYLCASIRSSPTQGAYQETQYFGPGTRLLVL.

This chain uses TRBV5-1 with TRBJ2-7; absent DNA, TCRdb's TRBD1 call cannot be checked. This CDR3 has 13 residues. Germline CDR1 SGHRS, CDR2 YFSETQ. The CDR3 loop reads CASSLEAWGEQYF.

The rearrangement joins TRBV4-1 to TRBJ2-6; TCRdb's D gene call, TRBD1, goes unchecked for lack of DNA. The CDR3 spans 19 residues. The germline CDR1 and CDR2 sequences are MGHRA and YSYEKL. CDR3 amino acids: CASSFGMTGVLSGANVLTF.

Here the CDR3 reads CALGSVGNTIYF. The V gene is TRBV30, the J gene TRBJ1-3. The germline CDR1 and CDR2 sequences are GTSNPN and SVGIG (reference sequence). The CDR3 runs to 12 residues. Full variable domain (rest looked up from reference TRBV30 and TRBJ1-3): SQTIHQWPATLVQPVGSPLSLECTVEGTSNPNLYWYRQAAGRGLQLLFYSVGIGQISSEVPQNLSASRPQDRQFILSSKKLLLSDSGFYLCALGSVGNTIYFGEGSWLTVV.

The chain carries TRBV12-3 or TRBV12-4 and TRBJ2-7. The CDR3 covers 14 residues. The CDR3 loop is CASSLKGKVYEQYF.

The gene calls are TRBV7-9 and TRBJ2-5; with no DNA, the TCRdb D assignment of TRBD1 cannot be verified. The CDR3 runs 15 residues. CDR1 and CDR2 (germline): SEHNR, FQNEAQ (reference sequence). The CDR3 loop is CASSRAGQGIETQYF.

V usage is TRBV28 and J usage is TRBJ1-2. CDR3 length equals 13 residues. Germline V gene data show CDR1 as MDHEN and CDR2 as SYDVKM. CDR3 protein: CASRGGIGYGYTF.

The V and J genes are TRBV27 and TRBJ2-3; TCRdb gives TRBD1 as the D gene, but with no DNA this cannot be confirmed. Germline assignment: CDR1 MNHEY and CDR2 SMNVEV (reference sequence). The CDR3 is 15 amino acids. The CDR3 protein is CASSLRTGRTDTQYF.